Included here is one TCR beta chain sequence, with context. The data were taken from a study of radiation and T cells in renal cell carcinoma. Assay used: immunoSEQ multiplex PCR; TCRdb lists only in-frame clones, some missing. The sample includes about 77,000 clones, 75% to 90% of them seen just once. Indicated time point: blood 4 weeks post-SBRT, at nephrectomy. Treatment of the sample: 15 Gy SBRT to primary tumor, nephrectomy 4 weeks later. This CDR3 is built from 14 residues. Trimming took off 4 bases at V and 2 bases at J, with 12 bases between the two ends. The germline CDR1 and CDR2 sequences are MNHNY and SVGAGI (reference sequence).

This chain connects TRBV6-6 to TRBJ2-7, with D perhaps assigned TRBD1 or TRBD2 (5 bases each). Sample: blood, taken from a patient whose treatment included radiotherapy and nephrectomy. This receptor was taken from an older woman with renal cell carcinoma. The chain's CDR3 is CASSLAGTAYEQYF. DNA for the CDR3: TGTGCCAGCAGTTTGGCAGGGACGGCCTACGAGCAGTACTTC.